This T cell receptor beta chain was sequenced for a study of identifying expanded T cells in peripheral blood. Of note for this clone: The antigen is not known.

Produced via immunoSEQ multiplex PCR; TCRdb's table is partial and in-frame only. Among about 100,000 clones, approximately 89% were seen once, and the ten largest hold less than 7%. Healthy donors had no documented immune events, such as infections, while sampled. General observations from the study: Differentially abundant clones: 0.95 to 1.5 between replicates, about 17 at roughly 15 days, around 20 at four. Across healthy donors, higher total template counts meant significantly greater two-week count variance.

This CDR3 contains 13 residues. Germline V gene sequence: CDR1 GTSNPN, CDR2 SVGIG (reference sequence). V shed 0 bases and J shed 7 bases, with 10 bases lying between them. The sequenced sample was blood. The chain couples TRBV30 to TRBJ2-1; D gene uncertain. The origin of this receptor is a person between 18 and 69 years old in good health. CDR3 nucleotide sequence: TGTGCCTGGAGTGTACCGAACATGAATGAGCAGTTCTTC. This gives the protein CAWSVPNMNEQFF.